This T cell receptor delta chain was sequenced for a study of γδ T cells in repeated Plasmodium falciparum infection. Across the study: Each infection was followed by sampling at 21 days, plus baseline and some pre-infection draws. Study results and caveats: In Vdelta2-negative, largely Vdelta1+, gammadelta repertoires, repeated controlled infections appeared to drive clonal selection waves.

Gammadelta T cells were flow-sorted from PBMC into Vgamma9/Vdelta2+ and Vdelta2-negative populations for bulk analysis. TCRdb re-called the multiplex PCR reads via CATT. The sample has about 57,000 delta-chain clones; approximately 1.5% are singletons. This clone was observed many times. What it binds is not known. TCRdb's listed protein matches a much larger clone and diverges from this DNA's translation at residue 14, likely through a read error; the protein shown comes from the DNA. There are 20 residues in the CDR3. CDR1 is TSWWSYY and CDR2 is QGS in the germline V gene. Deletions cut 1 base from V and 1 base from J, with 25 bases between.

Sequencing was performed on gamma-delta T cells from blood. V gene TRDV1 combines with J gene TRDJ1; TRDD3 is a possible D gene (6 bases). The source is a pool of human donors (malaria-infected and uninfected, not separated). CDR3: CALGEQVGWGSYSCTDKLIF. The DNA for the CDR3 is TGTGCTCTTGGGGAACAAGTCGGTTGGGGGTCATACTCATGCACCGATAAACTCATCTTT.